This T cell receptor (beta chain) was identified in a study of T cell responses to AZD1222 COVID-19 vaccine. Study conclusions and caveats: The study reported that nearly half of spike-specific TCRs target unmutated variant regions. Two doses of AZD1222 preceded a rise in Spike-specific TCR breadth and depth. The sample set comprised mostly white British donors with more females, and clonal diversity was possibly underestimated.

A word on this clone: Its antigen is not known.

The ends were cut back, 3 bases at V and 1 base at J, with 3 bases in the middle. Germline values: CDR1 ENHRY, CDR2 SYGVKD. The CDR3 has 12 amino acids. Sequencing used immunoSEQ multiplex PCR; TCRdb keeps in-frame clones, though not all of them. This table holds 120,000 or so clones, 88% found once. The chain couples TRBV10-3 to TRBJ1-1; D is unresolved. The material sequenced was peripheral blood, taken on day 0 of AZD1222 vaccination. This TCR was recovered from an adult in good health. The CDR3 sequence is CAISEENTEAFF. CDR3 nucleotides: TGTGCCATCAGTGAAGAGAACACTGAAGCTTTCTTT.